These 21 T cell receptor beta chains share one sample of origin, sequenced in a study of CD8+CD57+ T cells in acquired aplastic anemia. For CDR3 and TCR beta VDJ profiling, genomic DNA was the template used. A single record per CDR3 protein comes from TCRdb applying MiXCR to the reads. The sample shows 200,000 to 250,000 distinct CDR3 sequences, almost 35% of them seen only once. The sample was sorted CD4+, CD8+, or CD8+CD57+ T cells (not recorded which) from PBMCs. The receptors stem from a human donor in good health, serving as a control.

The CDR3 bases are TGTGCCAGTAGTACGAGTGCTCTTAATAATTCACCCCTCCACTTT. Encoded protein: CASSTSALNNSPLHF. The chain couples TRBV19 to TRBJ1-6; D is unclear. CDR3 length equals 15 residues. In germline, CDR1 is LNHDA, CDR2 SQIVND (reference sequence). V was clipped by 4 bases and J by 5 bases, with 12 bases between them.

This clonotype was detected ten times or more. V usage is TRBV12-3 or TRBV12-4 and J usage is TRBJ2-5; the D call may be TRBD1 or TRBD2 (5 bases each). V lost 6 bases and J lost 5, with 16 bases in between. The CDR3 totals 14 residues. The CDR3 DNA reads TGTGCCAGCAGCCCTGGGACGGCCAGCGAGACCCAGTACTTC. Translating it yields CASSPGTASETQYF.

The DNA of the CDR3 is TGTGCCAGCAGTGGACTATTCGGACAGGCTCGAGCTTTCTTT. Translated, it gives CASSGLFGQARAFF. The chain recombines TRBV2 with TRBJ1-1; 7 positions match TRBD1. CDR1 is SNHLY, CDR2 FYNNEI, per germline. The CDR3 is 14 residues long. V lost 4 bases, J lost 10 bases, and 12 bases stayed unmatched. Full variable domain (rest looked up from reference TRBV2 and TRBJ1-1): EPEVTQTPSHQVTQMGQEVILRCVPISNHLYFYWYRQILGQKVEFLVSFYNNEISEKSEIFDDQFSVERPDGSNFTLKIRSTKLEDSAMYFCASSGLFGQARAFFGQGTRLTVV.

A few counts support this clonotype. As the CDR3 is not closed by the conserved phenylalanine or tryptophan, this likely results from a read error. The gene calls are TRBV20-1 and TRBJ2-5; the D gene could be TRBD1 or TRBD2 (5 bases each). Looked up from germline, CDR1 is DFQATT and CDR2 is SNEGSKA (reference sequence). The CDR3 covers 14 residues. The CDR3 region has the DNA TGCAGCGCTCAAACCGGGACGCTAGAAGAGACCCAGTACTCC. This codes for CSAQTGTLEETQYS.

This clonotype was observed at least ten times. The chain uses TRBV7-9 and TRBJ1-4; D unclear. Germline V gene sequence: CDR1 SEHNR, CDR2 FQNEAQ (reference sequence). Deletions cut 6 bases from V and 6 bases from J, with 11 bases between. The CDR3 runs 13 residues. This CDR3 reads CASRSLKDEKLFF. DNA of the CDR3: TGTGCCAGCAGATCATTAAAGGATGAAAAACTGTTTTTT. Full variable domain (rest looked up from reference TRBV7-9 and TRBJ1-4): DTGVSQNPRHKITKRGQNVTFRCDPISEHNRLYWYRQTLGQGPEFLTYFQNEAQLEKSRLLSDRFSAERPKGSFSTLEIQRTEQGDSAMYLCASRSLKDEKLFFGSGTQLSVL.

In this sample, this clonotype turned up once. The J gene is TRBJ2-6, the V gene TRBV5-4; no clear D. Trimming pared 0 bases from V and 1 base from J, leaving 14 bases between. CDR1 and CDR2 (germline): SGHNT, YYREEE (reference sequence). This CDR3 has 18 residues. Written as DNA, the CDR3 is TGTGCCAGCAGCTTGGAAGCGACTTATGTGTCTGGGGCCAACGTCCTGACTTTC. It is translated as CASSLEATYVSGANVLTF.

V and J are TRBV4-1 and TRBJ1-2, with TRBD1 as a possible D gene (6 bases). Germline-derived CDR1 and CDR2 are MGHRA and YSYEKL. Trimming removed 1 base from V and 4 bases from J, with 10 bases in between. This CDR3 spans 14 amino acids. The CDR3 DNA reads TGCGCCAGCAGCCAAGTGGCACAGGGCTATGGCTACACCTTC. Translation gives CASSQVAQGYGYTF.

This clonotype has just a few counts. V is TRBV2 and J is TRBJ1-2; D remains unclear. The V end lost 10 bases, the J end lost 2 bases, and 8 bases lay between the germline ends. The germline V gene has CDR1 SNHLY and CDR2 FYNNEI. This CDR3 is 11 amino acids long. CDR3 coding DNA: TGTGCCACTCTAGGGAACTATGGCTACACCTTC. Translated: CATLGNYGYTF.

The CDR3 bases are TGTGCCAGCATTTCCCCAGGAGGGCCCCAGCATTTT. Translation: CASISPGGPQHF. The V call is TRBV2, the J call TRBJ1-5, with D unresolved. Trimming took 7 bases from V and 9 from J, leaving 13 bases between them. This CDR3 spans 12 amino acids. The germline V gene encodes CDR1 SNHLY and CDR2 FYNNEI. The variable domain in full, with the rest retrieved from reference TRBV2 and TRBJ1-5, is EPEVTQTPSHQVTQMGQEVILRCVPISNHLYFYWYRQILGQKVEFLVSFYNNEISEKSEIFDDQFSVERPDGSNFTLKIRSTKLEDSAMYFCASISPGGPQHFGDGTRLSIL.

Note on this clonotype: The conserved phenylalanine or tryptophan normally closing the CDR3 is absent here, so this likely arose from a read error. The chain uses TRBV10-3 and TRBJ2-7, with unresolved D. The length of the CDR3 is 14 residues. Looked up from germline, CDR1 is ENHRY and CDR2 is SYGVKD. Trimming took off 4 bases at V and 2 bases at J, with 12 bases between the two ends. The CDR3 nucleotides are TGTGCCATCAGTGGTTCAGACCCTACCTACGAGCAGTACCTC. Translation gives CAISGSDPTYEQYL.

This chain uses TRBV2 with TRBJ2-6; no definite D call. The CDR3 runs to 15 residues. Trimming stripped 6 bases from V and 2 bases from J, with 11 bases between. CDR1 SNHLY and CDR2 FYNNEI come from the germline V gene. The CDR3 nucleotides are TGTGCCAGCAGCATACAGAAAACTGGGGCCAACGTCCTGACTTTC. It is translated as CASSIQKTGANVLTF.

As to this clonotype: A much larger clone differs by one base, so this may be a read error. The chain carries TRBV19 and TRBJ1-5; 9 nucleotides line up with TRBD1. Unmatched junction bases numbered 4, after V lost 3 bases and J lost 4 bases. CDR1 is LNHDA and CDR2 is SQIVND in the germline V gene (reference sequence). The CDR3 consists of 15 residues. The chain's CDR3 is CASSIRDRENQPQHF. In DNA, the CDR3 is TGTGCCAGTAGTATCCGGGACAGGGAAAATCAGCCCCAGCATTTT.

This chain uses TRBV29-1 with TRBJ1-1, with D perhaps matching TRBD1 (5 bases). The CDR3 is 14 residues long. Germline-derived CDR1 and CDR2 are SQVTM and ANQGSEA. Trimming stripped 2 bases from V and 1 base from J, with 11 bases between. CDR3 nucleotides: TGCAGCGTTGAATGGGGGGAAGCGAACACTGAAGCTTTCTTT. This translates into CSVEWGEANTEAFF.

A few counts support this clonotype. This rearrangement joins TRBV5-5 to TRBJ2-7, with a weak D call TRBD2 (6 bases). This CDR3 is 16 amino acids long. Germline V gives CDR1 SGHKS, CDR2 YYEKEE (reference sequence). V was shortened by 4 bases and J by 2 bases, with 19 bases between the two germline ends. The CDR3 reads CASSKGTGYFPYEQYF. In DNA, the CDR3 is TGTGCCAGCAGCAAGGGGACTGGGTATTTCCCCTACGAGCAGTACTTC.

This clonotype appeared a few times. The chain joins TRBV12-5 to TRBJ1-1, with 7 bases identical to TRBD1. CDR3 length: 12 residues. The germline V gene encodes CDR1 LGHNT and CDR2 FRNRAP. The junction had 5 bases not matched to a gene; V was cut back by 2 bases and J by 11 bases. The CDR3 reads CASGLTGAGAFF. In DNA, the CDR3 is TGTGCTAGTGGTTTGACAGGGGCGGGGGCTTTCTTT.

The V and J genes are TRBV7-9 and TRBJ2-1; D perhaps matches TRBD2 (5 bases). From germline, CDR1 is SEHNR and CDR2 FQNEAQ (reference sequence). The CDR3 extends over 13 amino acids. V dropped 0 bases and J dropped 9 bases, with 9 bases sitting between them. This CDR3 reads CASSLAGELEQFF. The CDR3 DNA sequence: TGTGCCAGCAGCTTAGCCGGGGAGCTTGAGCAGTTCTTC.

In this sample, this clonotype turned up many times. CDR3 protein: CASSFLLGQAGETQYF. CDR3 in DNA: TGTGCCAGCAGCTTTTTGTTAGGACAGGCTGGGGAGACCCAGTACTTC. V usage is TRBV7-9 and J usage is TRBJ2-5, with 7 bases fitting TRBD1. The germline V gene encodes CDR1 SEHNR and CDR2 FQNEAQ (reference sequence). This CDR3 has 16 amino acids. V was pared by 3 bases and J by 5 bases, with 12 bases of the junction left unmatched.

In regard to this clonotype: One end of the junction fails to match germline, which may point to a read error. V gene TRBV27 combines with J gene TRBJ1-1; 9 bases agree with TRBD1. CDR3 size: 16 residues. Per the germline V gene, CDR1 is MNHEY and CDR2 is SMNVEV (reference sequence). Here the CDR3 reads CASSKRDRDRNAEAFF. The CDR3 DNA sequence: TGTGCCAGCAGTAAACGGGACAGGGATAGGAACGCTGAAGCTTTCTTT.

This clonotype was seen repeatedly, ten times or more. The gene calls are TRBV24-1 and TRBJ2-5; 8 nucleotides match TRBD2. Trimming took 3 bases from V and 2 from J; bases not matched to a gene: 10. CDR1 is KGHDR and CDR2 is SFDVKD in the germline V gene. The CDR3 runs 17 residues. The CDR3 DNA is TGTGCCACCAGTGATGGGGGCGCGGGGGGCGAACAAGAGACCCAGTACTTC. It is translated as CATSDGGAGGEQETQYF.

The sample holds many counts of this clonotype. The chain combines TRBV10-1 with TRBJ2-7; 10 bases fit TRBD2. In germline, CDR1 is WNHNN, CDR2 SYGVQD (reference sequence). The CDR3 runs 14 residues. The J segment lost 6 bases and the V segment lost 4 bases, leaving 6 bases of the junction unmatched. The CDR3 DNA follows: TGCGCCAGCAGTGTTAAGCGGGGGGGCGTCGAGCAGTACTTC. Translated: CASSVKRGGVEQYF.

The rearrangement links TRBV2 to TRBJ1-1; D is uncertain. Germline V CDR1 and CDR2: SNHLY, FYNNEI. V gave up 8 bases and J gave up 0 bases, with 16 bases separating them. CDR3 length: 15 residues. CDR3 nucleotide sequence: TGTGCCAGCCCTACCCGAAGGGCGTTGAACACTGAAGCTTTCTTT. This codes for CASPTRRALNTEAFF.